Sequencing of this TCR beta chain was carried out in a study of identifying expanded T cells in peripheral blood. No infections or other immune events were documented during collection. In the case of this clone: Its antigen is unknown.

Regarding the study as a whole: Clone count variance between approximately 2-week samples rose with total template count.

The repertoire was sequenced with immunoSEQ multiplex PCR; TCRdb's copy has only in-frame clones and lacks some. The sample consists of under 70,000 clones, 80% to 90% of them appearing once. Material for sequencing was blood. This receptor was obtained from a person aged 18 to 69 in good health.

The CDR3 DNA is TGTGCCAGCAGCCCACCGGGGTTCAACTATGGCTACACCTTC. Its translation: CASSPPGFNYGYTF. This chain connects TRBV11-2 to TRBJ1-2, with D hard to call. V gave up 5 bases and J gave up 2 bases, with 12 bases separating them. Germline CDR1 is SGHAT and CDR2 is FQNNGV. This CDR3 contains 14 residues.